There are a few counts of the clone carrying this TCR beta chain. Antigen: not known. Genomic DNA from each subset was divided evenly over several immunoSEQ plates. Sorted-subset replicate PCR reactions were performed with 150 to 200 ng DNA, corresponding to roughly 27,000 T cell genomes. This table comes from immunoSEQ multiplex PCR, and its TCRdb copy is limited to in-frame clones, with some not included. The table has approximately 720,000 clones, less than 80% seen once. The data stem from a study of shared clonotypes between healthy human individuals. The study, taken as a whole, reports: Non-shared clonotypes displayed generation probabilities falling below those of clonotypes present in all four donors.

The CDR3 consists of 16 residues. Germline CDR1 is SGHNT and CDR2 is YYREEE (reference sequence). V shed 5 bases, J shed 3 bases, and the junction held 8 bases outside the gene matches. Material: memory CD4+ T cells sorted from blood. The sample's subset: CD45RA-negative fraction. The receptor was isolated from a woman aged 30 to 39 in good health. The rearrangement uses TRBV5-4 and TRBJ2-2; 9 positions match TRBD2. The CDR3 DNA is TGTGCCAGCAGGTCGGGGCTAGCGGGATACACCGGGGAGCTGTTTTTT. It codes for CASRSGLAGYTGELFF.